Described below is a single TCR beta chain sequence and its context. TCRdb's table, derived via immunoSEQ multiplex PCR, lists solely in-frame clones and lacks some. The sample contains fewer than 200,000 clones, around 85% of which appear only once. The data are from a study of blood T cell repertoires in COVID-19. Turning to the study itself: Nucleic acid was either cDNA or gDNA, and it came from T cells, B-cell-depleted T cells, or PBMCs.

The Seattle patients, enrolled during active infection, were followed longitudinally. The CDR3 has 15 amino acids. The germline CDR1 and CDR2 sequences are SGHTS and YDEGEE. After removal of 6 bases from V and 7 bases from J, the junction contained 12 bases not matched to a gene. Input material: peripheral blood. The receptor was derived from an elderly woman with COVID-19, enrolled during active disease. V and J are TRBV5-8 and TRBJ2-1, with 8 bases fitting TRBD2. The CDR3: CASKHDSGVWNEQFF. The CDR3 DNA is TGTGCCAGCAAACACGATAGCGGGGTCTGGAATGAGCAGTTCTTC.